A single sample is the source of the 26 T cell receptor beta chains below, sequenced in a study of shared clonotypes between healthy human individuals. The protocol was immunoSEQ multiplex PCR, while the TCRdb copy is restricted to in-frame clones and leaves out a portion. Of about 960,000 clones in the sample, approximately 80% are singletons; the top ten hold approximately 1.5%. Sequenced sample: memory CD4+ T cells sorted from blood. Indicated subset: CD45RA-negative fraction. The receptors come from a man younger than 35 in good health.

V and J are TRBV10-3 and TRBJ2-2; 15 nucleotides align to TRBD2. Germline CDR1 and CDR2: ENHRY and SYGVKD. The CDR3 is 16 amino acids. The V gene end was trimmed by 8 bases and the J gene end by 3 bases; junction bases not matched to a gene: 4. The CDR3: CAIGTSGGRDTGELFF. The CDR3, as DNA: TGTGCCATCGGGACTAGCGGGGGGAGGGACACCGGGGAGCTGTTTTTT.

This chain connects TRBV11-2 to TRBJ1-1; D gene ambiguous. The ends were cut back, 3 bases at V and 1 base at J, with 6 bases in the middle. CDR3 length: 13 amino acids. CDR1 is SGHAT and CDR2 is FQNNGV in the germline V gene. CDR3: CASSFGANTEAFF. CDR3 nucleotides: TGTGCCAGCAGCTTTGGTGCGAACACTGAAGCTTTCTTT.

V is TRBV4-1 and J is TRBJ2-7, with 7 bases lining up with TRBD2. V shed 0 bases, J shed 3 bases, and the junction held 2 bases outside the gene matches. Germline CDR1 MGHRA, CDR2 YSYEKL. The CDR3 is 14 amino acids. This CDR3 reads CASSQEGTNYEQYF. CDR3 sequence (DNA): TGCGCCAGCAGCCAAGAGGGGACTAACTACGAGCAGTACTTC.

J is TRBJ2-5 and V is TRBV11-2; the match to TRBD2 covers 7 bases. CDR1 is SGHAT, CDR2 FQNNGV, per germline. This CDR3 contains 13 residues. J lost 5 bases, V lost 2 bases, and 2 bases had no gene match. The DNA for the CDR3 is TGTGCCAGCAGCTTACAGGGAGGGGAGACCCAGTACTTC. Translation: CASSLQGGETQYF.

The chain joins TRBV7-2 to TRBJ2-2; TRBD1 might be the D (5 bases). The CDR3 is 16 residues long. Per the germline V gene, CDR1 is SGHTA and CDR2 is FQGNSA. Trimming removed 0 bases at V and 2 bases at J, with 10 bases between. CDR3 sequence reads: CASSLATGSNTGELFF. The DNA of the CDR3 is TGTGCCAGCAGCTTAGCAACAGGTTCTAACACCGGGGAGCTGTTTTTT.

The J gene is TRBJ1-1, the V gene TRBV10-1; possible D gene TRBD1, 6 bases. Trimming removed 8 bases at V and 0 bases at J, with 10 bases between. The CDR3 spans 13 residues. CDR1 and CDR2 (germline): WNHNN, SYGVQD (reference sequence). The CDR3 sequence is CASRRTVNTEAFF. DNA for the CDR3: TGCGCCAGCCGAAGGACAGTGAACACTGAAGCTTTCTTT.

This clone has more than one count but fewer than ten. The rearrangement links TRBV5-1 to TRBJ2-7; TRBD2 might be the D (5 bases). This CDR3 has 14 amino acids. V lost 0 bases and J 7 bases, leaving 14 bases between the germline ends. CDR1 SGHRS and CDR2 YFSETQ come from the germline V gene. The CDR3, as DNA: TGCGCCAGCAGCTTGGGAGGGCTTTCTCGAGAGCAGTACTTC. Translating gives CASSLGGLSREQYF.

With respect to this clone: The junction differs from germline at one of its ends, possibly a read error. The rearrangement links TRBV7-2 to TRBJ1-2; 7 bases line up with TRBD1. Germline V gene data show CDR1 as SGHTA and CDR2 as FQGNSA. The CDR3 consists of 15 residues. The CDR3 DNA follows: TGTGCCAGCATCTTAGCAGGGGGGTATAACTATGGCTACACCTTC. It translates to CASILAGGYNYGYTF.

The chain has TRBV5-1 and TRBJ2-7; 7 bases fit TRBD1. The germline CDR1 and CDR2 sequences are SGHRS and YFSETQ. Unmatched junction bases numbered 4, after V lost 4 bases and J lost 3 bases. This CDR3 is 13 amino acids long. This chain's CDR3 is CASSPDRVYEQYF. The CDR3 DNA sequence: TGCGCCAGCAGCCCCGACAGGGTCTACGAGCAGTACTTC.

This clone occurred once. The gene calls are TRBV19 and TRBJ2-1, with TRBD2 matching over 8 bases. Germline V CDR1 and CDR2: LNHDA, SQIVND (reference sequence). After removal of 3 bases from V and 5 bases from J, the junction contained 6 bases not matched to a gene. The CDR3 sequence is 15 residues long. CDR3 DNA: TGTGCCAGTAGTATTATTACTAGCGGTAACAATGAGCAGTTCTTC. It yields the protein CASSIITSGNNEQFF.

This rearrangement joins TRBV12-5 to TRBJ1-2; TRBD1 matches at 7 bases. The J segment lost 1 base and the V segment lost 4 bases, leaving 6 bases of the junction unmatched. Germline V CDR1 and CDR2: LGHNT, FRNRAP. CDR3 length: 15 amino acids. The DNA for the CDR3 is TGTGCTAGTGGTTGGAGACAGGGAATTAACTATGGCTACACCTTC. Protein sequence: CASGWRQGINYGYTF. The full variable domain, rest sourced from reference TRBV12-5 and TRBJ1-2, is DARVTQTPRHKVTEMGQEVTMRCQPILGHNTVFWYRQTMMQGLELLAYFRNRAPLDDSGMPKDRFSAEMPDATLATLKIQPSEPRDSAVYFCASGWRQGINYGYTFGSGTRLTVV.

This clone was counted only a few times. The chain links TRBV2 to TRBJ1-5; D may be TRBD1 (5 bases). V lost 5 bases and J 12 bases, leaving 23 bases between the germline ends. The CDR3 spans 15 residues. CDR1 is SNHLY, CDR2 FYNNEI, per germline. The CDR3 region is CASSRSGTDPLVQHF. Here the CDR3 DNA reads TGTGCCAGCAGTCGTTCCGGGACTGATCCGTTGGTCCAGCATTTT.

The count of this clone is one. This sequence joins TRBV6-5 and TRBJ2-7, with D maybe TRBD1 (6 bases). CDR3 size: 15 residues. Germline assignment: CDR1 MNHEY and CDR2 SVGAGI. V lost 2 bases to trimming and J lost 2 bases, with 13 bases between them. The CDR3 here is CASSYGGTGTYEQYF. DNA for the CDR3: TGTGCCAGCAGTTACGGGGGAACAGGGACCTACGAGCAGTACTTC.

This chain connects TRBV10-3 to TRBJ2-2; D might be TRBD2 (5 bases). Trimming removed 4 bases from V and 4 bases from J, with 10 bases in between. Germline V gives CDR1 ENHRY, CDR2 SYGVKD. The CDR3 is 14 residues long. In nucleotides, the CDR3 is TGTGCCATCAGTGGAGAGGGATCCACCGGGGAGCTGTTTTTT. It codes for CAISGEGSTGELFF.

The chain employs TRBV15 and TRBJ2-1, with 10 positions matching TRBD1. CDR1 LNHNV and CDR2 YYDKDF come from the germline V gene (reference sequence). The CDR3 spans 14 residues. V was clipped by 8 bases and J by 4 bases; unmatched bases: 5. The CDR3 DNA reads TGTGCCACCCTCAGGGACAGGGGTTACAATGAGCAGTTCTTC. Its translation: CATLRDRGYNEQFF.

This clone was counted at least ten times. The V and J genes are TRBV5-4 and TRBJ1-2; D is uncertain. The CDR3 covers 14 residues. Germline V lookup: CDR1 SGHNT, CDR2 YYREEE (reference sequence). V was cut by 4 bases and J by 4 bases, with 14 bases left in between. Here the CDR3 reads CASSNRTSVYGYTF. CDR3 DNA sequence: TGTGCCAGCAGCAACCGGACGAGCGTCTATGGCTACACCTTC.

The chain carries TRBV9 and TRBJ1-2; no definite D call. V was shortened by 4 bases and J by 5 bases, with 12 bases between the two germline ends. This CDR3 has 13 residues. The germline CDR1 and CDR2 sequences are SGDLS and YYNGEE. In nucleotides, the CDR3 is TGTGCCAGCAGCCCGACGGGAGGATATGGCTACACCTTC. This translates into CASSPTGGYGYTF.

The V and J genes are TRBV25-1 and TRBJ2-2; 10 bases are shared with TRBD2. The CDR3 has 14 residues. Germline-derived CDR1 and CDR2 are MGHDK and SYGVNS. V was pared by 4 bases and J by 6 bases, with 2 bases of the junction left unmatched. Written as DNA, the CDR3 is TGTGCCAGCAGTGCGGGGACTAGCGCCGGGGAGCTGTTTTTT. Protein: CASSAGTSAGELFF.

This clone was seen a single time. The chain carries TRBV7-9 and TRBJ1-2; tentatively, D is TRBD1 (5 bases). Germline CDR1 is SEHNR and CDR2 is FQNEAQ (reference sequence). The CDR3 runs to 14 residues. Trimming pared 2 bases from V and 4 bases from J, leaving 11 bases between. CDR3 amino acids: CASSLISQGYGYTF. CDR3 coding DNA: TGTGCCAGCAGCTTAATATCGCAGGGCTATGGCTACACCTTC.

The sample holds a few counts of this clone. The rearrangement uses TRBV6-6 and TRBJ1-5, with D maybe TRBD1 (5 bases). The CDR3 runs 14 residues. V was pared by 7 bases and J by 7 bases, with 17 bases between. The germline V gene encodes CDR1 MNHNY and CDR2 SVGAGI (reference sequence). The CDR3 is CASTPEGIWQPQHF. As DNA, the CDR3 is TGTGCCAGCACCCCCGAGGGGATATGGCAGCCCCAGCATTTT.

In this sample, this clone turned up many times. The rearrangement joins TRBV5-6 to TRBJ1-4; D ambiguous. V was shortened by 0 bases and J by 5 bases, with 8 bases between the two germline ends. Germline CDR1 and CDR2: SGHDT and YYEEEE. The CDR3 loop spans 14 amino acids. The CDR3 DNA reads as TGTGCCAGCAGCTTGGCGCGGAGGAATGAAAAACTGTTTTTT. As protein: CASSLARRNEKLFF.

This clone came up many times. This rearrangement joins TRBV28 to TRBJ2-3; 14 bases are shared with TRBD2. V was pared by 8 bases and J by 7 bases, with 11 bases of the junction left unmatched. Germline CDR1 reads MDHEN; CDR2 reads SYDVKM. There are 16 residues in the CDR3. This CDR3 reads CASEATSGGAPYTQYF. Written as DNA, the CDR3 is TGTGCCAGCGAGGCGACTAGCGGGGGGGCGCCATATACGCAGTATTTT. The full variable domain, its missing parts supplied by reference TRBV28 and TRBJ2-3, is DVKVTQSSRYLVKRTGEKVFLECVQDMDHENMFWYRQDPGLGLRLIYFSYDVKMKEKGDIPEGYSVSREKKERFSLILESASTNQTSMYLCASEATSGGAPYTQYFGPGTRLTVL.

The chain combines TRBV7-2 with TRBJ2-7; 10 bases line up with TRBD2. CDR1 and CDR2 (germline): SGHTA, FQGNSA. The CDR3 runs 15 residues. The V gene end was trimmed by 5 bases and the J gene end by 2 bases; junction bases not matched to a gene: 6. This CDR3 reads CASSPSGSQPYEQYF. As DNA, the CDR3 is TGTGCCAGCAGCCCTAGCGGGAGCCAACCCTACGAGCAGTACTTC.

The J gene is TRBJ1-1, the V gene TRBV10-2; unclear D gene. Germline CDR1 reads WSHSY; CDR2 reads SAAADI. Trimming shortened V by 6 bases and J by 4 bases, and 12 bases separated the two germline ends. The CDR3 is made up of 13 amino acids. CDR3: CASRVGGATEAFF. CDR3 DNA: TGCGCCAGCAGGGTGGGCGGAGCCACTGAAGCTTTCTTT.

The chain uses TRBV10-3 and TRBJ1-3, with TRBD1 as a possible D gene (6 bases). This CDR3 comprises 16 residues. The V gene lost 6 bases and the J gene lost 0 bases, with 15 bases spanning the gap. CDR1 ENHRY and CDR2 SYGVKD come from the germline V gene. CDR3 sequence (DNA): TGTGCCATCAGCTACACAACAGGGCTCTCTGGAAACACCATATATTTT. This encodes CAISYTTGLSGNTIYF.

V is TRBV9 and J is TRBJ2-5; a weak D match, TRBD1 (5 bases). With 4 bases removed from V and 4 bases from J, the gap between germline ends came to 8 bases. Germline lookup yields CDR1 SGDLS and CDR2 YYNGEE. The CDR3 totals 12 residues. The CDR3 is CASSRQGETQYF. The CDR3 DNA is TGTGCCAGCAGCAGGCAGGGAGAGACCCAGTACTTC.